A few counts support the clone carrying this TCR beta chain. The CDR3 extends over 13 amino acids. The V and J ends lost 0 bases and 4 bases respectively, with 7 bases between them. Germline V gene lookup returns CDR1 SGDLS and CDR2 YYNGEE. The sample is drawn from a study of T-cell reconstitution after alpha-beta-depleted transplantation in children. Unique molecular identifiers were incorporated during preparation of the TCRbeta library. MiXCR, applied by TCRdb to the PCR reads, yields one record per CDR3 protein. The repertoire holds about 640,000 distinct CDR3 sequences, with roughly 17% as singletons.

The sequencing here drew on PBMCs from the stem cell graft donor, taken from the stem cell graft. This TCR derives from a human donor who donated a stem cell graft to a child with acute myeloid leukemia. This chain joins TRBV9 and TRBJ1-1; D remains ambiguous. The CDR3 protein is CASSVGGITEAFF. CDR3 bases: TGTGCCAGCAGCGTAGGAGGGATCACTGAAGCTTTCTTT.